These T cell receptor beta chains were read from a single sample in a study of patients and donors after allogeneic stem cell transplantation. Using its own MiXCR run on the RT-PCR reads, TCRdb lists one record per CDR3 protein. The sample includes some 87,000 distinct CDR3 sequences, about 48% of them seen just once. The specimen sequenced was blood, either unsorted or a sorted T cell fraction (not recorded which). The receptors were sampled from a human donor who was either an allogeneic HSCT recipient or a stem cell or donor lymphocyte infusion donor (not recorded which). It is not recorded whose cells these are; they may come from a transplant donor. CDR3s include the opening cysteine and the closing phenylalanine or tryptophan. D genes are given only for firm matches. Only some rows state a clone size, as once, few, many or a class for expanded clones.

v_call	j_call	clone_size	d_call	cdr3_nt	cdr3_aa
TRBV29-1	TRBJ1-6	-	-	TGCAGCCCTGAGGTAGAGGAGAAAGACGGTTCACCCCTCCACTTT	CSPEVEEKDGSPLHF
TRBV12-3/TRBV12-4	TRBJ1-1	-	-	TGTGCCAGCAGTTTAGTTAGACTTGAAGCTTTCTTT	CASSLVRLEAFF
TRBV18	TRBJ1-4	few	-	TGTGCCAGCTCACCACCGACGGACGAAAAACTGTTTTTT	CASSPPTDEKLFF
TRBV27	TRBJ2-7	few	-	TGTGCCAGCAGTCTGACTAGGGGGTCTATTTGGCAGTACTTC	CASSLTRGSIWQYF
TRBV5-1	TRBJ1-3	-	-	TGCGCCAGCAGCTCCAGAACAGGGAACGGAAACACCATATATTTT	CASSSRTGNGNTIYF
TRBV27	TRBJ1-1	-	-	TGTGCCAGCAGTCCAGACCCCCCCCCGGTGGAAGCTTTCTTT	CASSPDPPPVEAFF
TRBV12-3/TRBV12-4	TRBJ1-4	-	-	TGTGCCAGCAGTCGGGGGGGGCAGATGGGTTGGAAACTGTTTTTT	CASSRGGQMGWKLFF
TRBV4-3	TRBJ1-6	few	TRBD1	TGCGCCAGCAGCCACGACAGGGCGGGGGGGAATAATTCACCCCTCCACTTT	CASSHDRAGGNNSPLHF
TRBV20-1	TRBJ2-7	-	-	TGCAGTGCAATGGACAGTCCCGACGAGCAGTACTTC	CSAMDSPDEQYF
TRBV24-1	TRBJ2-1	-	TRBD2	TGTGCCACCAGTGGTGTAGCGGGAGATATCAATGAGCAGTTCTTC	CATSGVAGDINEQFF